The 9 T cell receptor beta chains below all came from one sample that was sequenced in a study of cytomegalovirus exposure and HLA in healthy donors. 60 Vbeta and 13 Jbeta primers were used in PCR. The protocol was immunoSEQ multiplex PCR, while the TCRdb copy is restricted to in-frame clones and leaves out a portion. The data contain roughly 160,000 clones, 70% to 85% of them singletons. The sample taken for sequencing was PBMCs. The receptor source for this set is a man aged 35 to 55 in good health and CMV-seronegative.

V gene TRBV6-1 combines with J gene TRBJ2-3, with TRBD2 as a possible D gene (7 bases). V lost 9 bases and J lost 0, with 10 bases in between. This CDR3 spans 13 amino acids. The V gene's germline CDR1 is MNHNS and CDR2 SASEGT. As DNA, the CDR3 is TGTGCCAGTCGGGGGGCGAGCACAGATACGCAGTATTTT. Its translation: CASRGASTDTQYF.

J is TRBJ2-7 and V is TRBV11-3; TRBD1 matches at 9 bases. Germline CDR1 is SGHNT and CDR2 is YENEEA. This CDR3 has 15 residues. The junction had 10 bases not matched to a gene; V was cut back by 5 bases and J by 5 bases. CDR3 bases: TGTGCCAGCAGCCCTACACAGGGGGCGTTCCACGAGCAGTACTTC. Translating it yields CASSPTQGAFHEQYF.

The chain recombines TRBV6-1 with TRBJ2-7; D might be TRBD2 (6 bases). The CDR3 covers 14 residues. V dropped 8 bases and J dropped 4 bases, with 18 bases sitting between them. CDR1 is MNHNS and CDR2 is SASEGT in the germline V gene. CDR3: CASRDGGVSYEQYF. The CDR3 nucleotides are TGTGCCAGCCGCGATGGAGGGGTGAGTTACGAGCAGTACTTC.

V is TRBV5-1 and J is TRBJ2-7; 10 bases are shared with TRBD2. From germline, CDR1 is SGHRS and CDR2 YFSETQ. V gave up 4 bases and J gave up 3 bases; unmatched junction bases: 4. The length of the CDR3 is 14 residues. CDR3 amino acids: CASSISGRNYEQYF. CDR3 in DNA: TGCGCCAGCAGCATTAGCGGGAGGAACTACGAGCAGTACTTC.

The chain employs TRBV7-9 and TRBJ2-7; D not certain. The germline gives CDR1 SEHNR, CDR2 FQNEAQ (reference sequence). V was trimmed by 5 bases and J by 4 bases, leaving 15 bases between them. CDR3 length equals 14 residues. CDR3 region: CASSPLAVSYEQYF. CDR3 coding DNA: TGTGCCAGCAGCCCCTTAGCTGTCTCGTACGAGCAGTACTTC.

CDR3 loop: CASSPLVLAGVADTQYF. CDR3 DNA: TGTGCCAGCAGCCCCCTGGTACTAGCGGGAGTCGCAGATACGCAGTATTTT. The rearrangement uses TRBV7-9 and TRBJ2-3; 11 positions agree with TRBD2. Germline V gene lookup returns CDR1 SEHNR and CDR2 FQNEAQ (reference sequence). V dropped 5 bases and J dropped 4; count of bases not matched to a gene: 11. The CDR3 runs 17 residues. Combining the CDR3 with reference TRBV7-9 and TRBJ2-3 gives the whole variable domain DTGVSQNPRHKITKRGQNVTFRCDPISEHNRLYWYRQTLGQGPEFLTYFQNEAQLEKSRLLSDRFSAERPKGSFSTLEIQRTEQGDSAMYLCASSPLVLAGVADTQYFGPGTRLTVL.

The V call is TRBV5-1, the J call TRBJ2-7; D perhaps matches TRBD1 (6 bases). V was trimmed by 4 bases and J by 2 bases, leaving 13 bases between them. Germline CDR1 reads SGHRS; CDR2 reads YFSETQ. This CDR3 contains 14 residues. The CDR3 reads CASSTQTGPYEQYF. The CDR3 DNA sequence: TGCGCCAGCAGCACCCAGACAGGCCCCTACGAGCAGTACTTC.

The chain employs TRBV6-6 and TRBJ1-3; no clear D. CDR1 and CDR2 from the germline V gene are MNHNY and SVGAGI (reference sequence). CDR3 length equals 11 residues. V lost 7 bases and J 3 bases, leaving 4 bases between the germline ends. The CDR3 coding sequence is TGTGCCAGCACGGTTGGAAACACCATATATTTT. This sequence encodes CASTVGNTIYF.

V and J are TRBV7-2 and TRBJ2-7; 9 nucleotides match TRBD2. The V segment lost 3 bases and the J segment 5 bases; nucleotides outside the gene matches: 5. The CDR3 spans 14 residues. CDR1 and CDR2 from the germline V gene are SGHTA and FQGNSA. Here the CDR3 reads CASSLWTSADEQYF. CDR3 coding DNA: TGTGCCAGCAGCTTGTGGACTAGCGCCGACGAGCAGTACTTC. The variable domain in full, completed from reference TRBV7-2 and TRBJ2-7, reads GAGVSQSPSNKVTEKGKDVELRCDPISGHTALYWYRQSLGQGLEFLIYFQGNSAPDKSGLPSDRFSAERTGGSVSTLTIQRTQQEDSAVYLCASSLWTSADEQYFGPGTRLTVT.